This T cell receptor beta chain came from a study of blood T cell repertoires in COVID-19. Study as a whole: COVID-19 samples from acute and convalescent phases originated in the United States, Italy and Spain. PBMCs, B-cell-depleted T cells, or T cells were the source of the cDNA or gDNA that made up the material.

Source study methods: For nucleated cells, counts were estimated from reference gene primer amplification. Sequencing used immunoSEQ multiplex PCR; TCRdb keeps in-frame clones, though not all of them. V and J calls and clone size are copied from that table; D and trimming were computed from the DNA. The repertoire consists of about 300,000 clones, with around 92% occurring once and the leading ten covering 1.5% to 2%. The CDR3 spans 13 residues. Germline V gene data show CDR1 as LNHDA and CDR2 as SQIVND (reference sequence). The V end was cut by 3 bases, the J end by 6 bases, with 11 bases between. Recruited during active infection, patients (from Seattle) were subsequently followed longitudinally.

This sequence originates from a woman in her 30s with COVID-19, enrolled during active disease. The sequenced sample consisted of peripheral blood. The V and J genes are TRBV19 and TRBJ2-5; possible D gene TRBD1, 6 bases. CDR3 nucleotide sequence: TGTGCCAGTAGTATTTCAGGGGCGAAGACCCAGTACTTC. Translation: CASSISGAKTQYF. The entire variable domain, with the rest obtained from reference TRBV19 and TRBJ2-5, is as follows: DGGITQSPKYLFRKEGQNVTLSCEQNLNHDAMYWYRQDPGQGLRLIYYSQIVNDFQKGDIAEGYSVSREKKESFPLTVTSAQKNPTAFYLCASSISGAKTQYFGPGTRLLVL.